One sample yielded the 10 T cell receptor beta chains listed below, sequenced in a study of T cell responses to AZD1222 COVID-19 vaccine. This table comes from immunoSEQ multiplex PCR, and its TCRdb copy is limited to in-frame clones, with some not included. The repertoire holds around 30,000 clones, with roughly nine tenths as singletons. The material sequenced was peripheral blood, taken on day 0 of AZD1222 vaccination. The origin of the receptors is an adult in good health.

This clone occurred a few times. The chain has TRBV19 and TRBJ1-4; 9 bases line up with TRBD1. Germline loops: CDR1 LNHDA, CDR2 SQIVND (reference sequence). V lost 3 bases to trimming and J lost 8 bases; unmatched junction nucleotides: 10. CDR3 length: 16 residues. The CDR3 loop is CASSIGAGQGTEKLFF. CDR3 coding DNA: TGTGCCAGTAGTATCGGCGCGGGACAGGGAACAGAAAAACTGTTTTTT.

The gene calls are TRBV29-1 and TRBJ1-4; D remains ambiguous. The V gene's germline CDR1 is SQVTM and CDR2 ANQGSEA. This CDR3 region has 12 residues. V shed 5 bases and J shed 4 bases, with 8 bases lying between them. Written as DNA, the CDR3 is TGCAGCGTTCGGCAGCGTAATGAAAAACTGTTTTTT. Protein sequence: CSVRQRNEKLFF.

The chain is built from TRBV6-6 and TRBJ1-1; TRBD1 agrees at 7 bases. V shed 8 bases and J 1 base; nucleotides not matched to a gene: 4. This CDR3 has 13 amino acids. Germline lookup yields CDR1 MNHNY and CDR2 SVGAGI (reference sequence). This CDR3 reads CASWGTANTEAFF. CDR3 DNA: TGTGCCAGCTGGGGGACAGCGAACACTGAAGCTTTCTTT.

The CDR3 sequence is CASSLMGLAGDNEQFF. CDR3 sequence (DNA): TGTGCCAGCAGCTTGATGGGACTAGCGGGGGACAATGAGCAGTTCTTC. This chain connects TRBV5-4 to TRBJ2-1, with 14 bases that match TRBD2. Germline V gene lookup returns CDR1 SGHNT and CDR2 YYREEE (reference sequence). The CDR3 runs to 16 residues. Losses at the gene ends were 1 base for V and 5 bases for J; bases not matched to a gene: 2.

This chain uses TRBV5-1 with TRBJ1-1; D gene ambiguous. The CDR3 is 15 residues long. The germline V gene encodes CDR1 SGHRS and CDR2 YFSETQ. V was clipped by 0 bases and J by 1 base, with 10 bases between them. CDR3 loop: CASSLAGVGNTEAFF. The CDR3 region has the DNA TGCGCCAGCAGCTTGGCCGGGGTCGGGAACACTGAAGCTTTCTTT.

The rearrangement joins TRBV5-8 to TRBJ2-3; D not resolved. Trimming took off 4 bases at V and 0 bases at J, with 15 bases between the two ends. Germline assignment: CDR1 SGHTS and CDR2 YDEGEE. CDR3 size: 16 residues. The CDR3 is CASSPSGHTSTDTQYF. The CDR3 region has the DNA TGTGCCAGCAGCCCGTCGGGTCACACTAGCACAGATACGCAGTATTTT.

The chain combines TRBV7-8 with TRBJ1-5; D ambiguous. CDR3 length: 12 residues. Germline V gene data show CDR1 as SGHVS and CDR2 as FQNEAQ. V was pared by 0 bases and J by 6 bases, with 3 bases between. This chain's CDR3 is CASSLAGQPQHF. CDR3 nucleotides: TGTGCCAGCAGCTTAGCAGGTCAGCCCCAGCATTTT.

DNA of the CDR3: TGTGCCAGCAGCACAGGGGCCGGGGAGCTGTTTTTT. Protein: CASSTGAGELFF. This rearrangement joins TRBV9 to TRBJ2-2; TRBD1 matches at 7 bases. The CDR3 has 12 amino acids. V dropped 4 bases and J dropped 6; count of bases not matched to a gene: 0. Germline-derived CDR1 and CDR2 are SGDLS and YYNGEE.

The chain links TRBV5-8 to TRBJ1-2; 9 nucleotides match TRBD1. Germline CDR1 is SGHTS and CDR2 is YDEGEE. The CDR3 sequence is 13 residues long. J was trimmed by 7 bases and V by 0 bases; bases with no gene match: 1. This CDR3 reads CASSLDRGLGYTF. The CDR3 bases are TGTGCCAGCAGCTTGGACAGGGGGCTTGGCTACACCTTC.

Of note for this clone: A junction end diverges from the germline sequence, so it may reflect a read error. The chain couples TRBV19 to TRBJ2-7; TRBD1 matches 11 bases. Germline assignment: CDR1 LNHDA and CDR2 SQIVND (reference sequence). The CDR3 totals 15 residues. The CDR3 nucleotides read TGTGCCAGTAGCATAGGACAGGGGGCTACATCCGAGCAGTACTTC. It translates to CASSIGQGATSEQYF.